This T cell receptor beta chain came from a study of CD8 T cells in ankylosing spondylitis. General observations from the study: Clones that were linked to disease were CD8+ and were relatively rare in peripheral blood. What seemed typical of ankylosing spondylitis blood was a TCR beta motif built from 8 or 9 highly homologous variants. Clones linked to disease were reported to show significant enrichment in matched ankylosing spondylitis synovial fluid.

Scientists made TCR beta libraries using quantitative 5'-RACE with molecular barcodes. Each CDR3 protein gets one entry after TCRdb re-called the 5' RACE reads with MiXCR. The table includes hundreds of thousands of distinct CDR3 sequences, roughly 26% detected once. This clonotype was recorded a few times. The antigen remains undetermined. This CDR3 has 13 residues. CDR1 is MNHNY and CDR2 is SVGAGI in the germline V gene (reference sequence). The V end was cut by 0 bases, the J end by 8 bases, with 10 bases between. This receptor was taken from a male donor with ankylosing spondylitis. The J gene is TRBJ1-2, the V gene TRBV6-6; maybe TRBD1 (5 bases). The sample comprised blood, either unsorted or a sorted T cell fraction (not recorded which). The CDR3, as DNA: TGTGCCAGCAGTTACTCGGGGGAGGGCGGCTACACCTTC. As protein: CASSYSGEGGYTF.